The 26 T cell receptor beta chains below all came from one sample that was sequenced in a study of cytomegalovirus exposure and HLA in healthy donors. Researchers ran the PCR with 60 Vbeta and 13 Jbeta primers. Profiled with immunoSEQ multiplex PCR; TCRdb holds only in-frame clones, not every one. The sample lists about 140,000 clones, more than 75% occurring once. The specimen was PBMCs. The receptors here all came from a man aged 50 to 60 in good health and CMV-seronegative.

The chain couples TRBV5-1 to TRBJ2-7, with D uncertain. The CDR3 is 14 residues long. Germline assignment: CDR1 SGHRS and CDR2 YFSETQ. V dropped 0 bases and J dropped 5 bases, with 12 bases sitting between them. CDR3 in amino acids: CASSLAWPRDEQYF. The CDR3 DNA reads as TGCGCCAGCAGCTTGGCTTGGCCCCGGGACGAGCAGTACTTC.

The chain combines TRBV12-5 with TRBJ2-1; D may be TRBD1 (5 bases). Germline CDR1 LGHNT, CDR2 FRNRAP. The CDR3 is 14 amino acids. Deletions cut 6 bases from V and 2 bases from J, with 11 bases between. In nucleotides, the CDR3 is TGTGCTAGTGGCCGGACACCCCCCTACAATGAGCAGTTCTTC. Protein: CASGRTPPYNEQFF.

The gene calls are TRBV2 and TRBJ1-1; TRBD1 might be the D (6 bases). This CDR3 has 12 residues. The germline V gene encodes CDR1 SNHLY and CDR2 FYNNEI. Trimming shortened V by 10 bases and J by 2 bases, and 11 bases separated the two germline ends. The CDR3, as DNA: TGTGCCATCCTACAGGGCAACACTGAAGCTTTCTTT. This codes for CAILQGNTEAFF.

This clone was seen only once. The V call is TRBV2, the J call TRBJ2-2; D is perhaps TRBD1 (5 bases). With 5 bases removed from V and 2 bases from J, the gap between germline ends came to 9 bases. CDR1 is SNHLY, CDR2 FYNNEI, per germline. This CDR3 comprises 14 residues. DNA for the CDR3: TGTGCCAGCAGTACAGGAATAAACACCGGGGAGCTGTTTTTT. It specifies CASSTGINTGELFF.

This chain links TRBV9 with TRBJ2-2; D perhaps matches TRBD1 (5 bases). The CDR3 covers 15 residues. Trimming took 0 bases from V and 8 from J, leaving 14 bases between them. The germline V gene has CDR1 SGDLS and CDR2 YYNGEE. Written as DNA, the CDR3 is TGTGCCAGCAGCGTAGAAAGGGGCCCATGGGGGGAGCTGTTTTTT. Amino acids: CASSVERGPWGELFF.

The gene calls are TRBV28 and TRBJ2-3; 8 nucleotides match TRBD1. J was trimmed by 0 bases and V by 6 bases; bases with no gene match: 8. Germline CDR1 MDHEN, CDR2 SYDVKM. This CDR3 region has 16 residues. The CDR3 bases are TGTGCCAGCAGACCAAGACAGGGGTCTAGCACAGATACGCAGTATTTT. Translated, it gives CASRPRQGSSTDTQYF.

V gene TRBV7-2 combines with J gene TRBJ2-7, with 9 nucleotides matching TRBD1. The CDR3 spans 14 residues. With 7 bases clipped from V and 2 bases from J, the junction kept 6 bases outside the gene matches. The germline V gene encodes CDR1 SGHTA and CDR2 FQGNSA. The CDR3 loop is CASTTGTGPYEQYF. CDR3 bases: TGTGCCAGCACCACCGGGACAGGGCCCTACGAGCAGTACTTC. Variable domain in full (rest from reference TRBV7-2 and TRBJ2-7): GAGVSQSPSNKVTEKGKDVELRCDPISGHTALYWYRQSLGQGLEFLIYFQGNSAPDKSGLPSDRFSAERTGGSVSTLTIQRTQQEDSAVYLCASTTGTGPYEQYFGPGTRLTVT.

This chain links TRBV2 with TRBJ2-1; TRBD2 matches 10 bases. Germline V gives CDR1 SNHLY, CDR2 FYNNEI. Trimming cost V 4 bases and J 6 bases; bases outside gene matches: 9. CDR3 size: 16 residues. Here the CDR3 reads CASSVQRGGRLNEQFF. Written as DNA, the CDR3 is TGTGCCAGCAGTGTCCAGCGGGGGGGCAGGCTCAATGAGCAGTTCTTC.

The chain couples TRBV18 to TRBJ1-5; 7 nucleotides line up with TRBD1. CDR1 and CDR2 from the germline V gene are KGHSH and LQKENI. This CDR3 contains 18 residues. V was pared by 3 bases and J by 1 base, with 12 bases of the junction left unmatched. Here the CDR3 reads CASSPTPTTGSSNQPQHF. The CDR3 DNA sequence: TGTGCCAGCTCACCTACCCCCACGACAGGGTCAAGCAATCAGCCCCAGCATTTT.

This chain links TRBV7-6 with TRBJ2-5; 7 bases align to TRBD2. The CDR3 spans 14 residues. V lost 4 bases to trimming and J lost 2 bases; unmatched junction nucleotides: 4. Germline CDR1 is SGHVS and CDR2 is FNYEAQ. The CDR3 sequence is CASSSGTKQETQYF. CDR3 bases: TGTGCCAGCAGCTCTGGGACTAAACAAGAGACCCAGTACTTC.

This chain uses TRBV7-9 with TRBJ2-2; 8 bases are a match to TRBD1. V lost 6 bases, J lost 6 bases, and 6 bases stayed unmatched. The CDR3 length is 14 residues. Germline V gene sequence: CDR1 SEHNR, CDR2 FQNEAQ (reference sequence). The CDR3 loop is CASSSQGDPGELFF. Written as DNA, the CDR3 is TGTGCCAGCAGTTCACAGGGGGACCCCGGGGAGCTGTTTTTT.

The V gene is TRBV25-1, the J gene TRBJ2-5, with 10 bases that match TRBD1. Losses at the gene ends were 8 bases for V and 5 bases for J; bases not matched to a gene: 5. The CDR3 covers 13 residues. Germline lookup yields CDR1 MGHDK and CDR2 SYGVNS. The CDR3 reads CASGGQGMETQYF. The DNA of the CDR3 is TGTGCCAGCGGGGGACAGGGGATGGAGACCCAGTACTTC.

Written as DNA, the CDR3 is TGCGCCAGCAGTAGACAGGGGGCCAACACCGGGGAGCTGTTTTTT. Translating gives CASSRQGANTGELFF. The gene calls are TRBV10-1 and TRBJ2-2, with 10 bases aligning to TRBD1. This CDR3 has 15 residues. After removal of 5 bases from V and 2 bases from J, the junction contained 2 bases not matched to a gene. Germline loops: CDR1 WNHNN, CDR2 SYGVQD (reference sequence).

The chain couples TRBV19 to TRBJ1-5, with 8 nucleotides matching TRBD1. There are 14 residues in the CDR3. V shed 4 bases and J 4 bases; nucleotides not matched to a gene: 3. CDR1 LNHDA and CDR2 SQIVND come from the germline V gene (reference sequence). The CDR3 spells CASSTTGANQPQHF. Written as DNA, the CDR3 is TGTGCCAGTAGTACGACAGGGGCGAATCAGCCCCAGCATTTT.

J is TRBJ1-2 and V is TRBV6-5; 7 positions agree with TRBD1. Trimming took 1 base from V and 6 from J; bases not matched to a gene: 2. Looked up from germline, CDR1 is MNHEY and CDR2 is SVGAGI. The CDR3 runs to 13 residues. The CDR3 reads CASSYLQGNGYTF. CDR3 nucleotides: TGTGCCAGCAGTTACTTACAGGGGAATGGCTACACCTTC.

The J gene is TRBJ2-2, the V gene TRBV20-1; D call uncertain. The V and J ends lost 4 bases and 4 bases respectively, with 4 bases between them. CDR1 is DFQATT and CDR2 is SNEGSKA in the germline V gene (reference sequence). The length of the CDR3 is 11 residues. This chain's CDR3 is CSATSTGELFF. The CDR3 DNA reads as TGCAGTGCTACTAGCACCGGGGAGCTGTTTTTT.

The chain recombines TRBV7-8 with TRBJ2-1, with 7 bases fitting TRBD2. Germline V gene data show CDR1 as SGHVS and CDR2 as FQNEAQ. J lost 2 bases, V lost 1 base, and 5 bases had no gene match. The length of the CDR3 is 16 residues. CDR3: CASSLVGGTTYNEQFF. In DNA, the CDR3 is TGTGCCAGCAGCTTAGTGGGCGGGACTACCTACAATGAGCAGTTCTTC.

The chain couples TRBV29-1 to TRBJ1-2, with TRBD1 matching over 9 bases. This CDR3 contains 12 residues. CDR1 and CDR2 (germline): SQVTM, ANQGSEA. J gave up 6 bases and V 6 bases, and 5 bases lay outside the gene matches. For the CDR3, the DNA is TGCAGCGTGGGTACAGGGGGCCATGGCTACACCTTC. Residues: CSVGTGGHGYTF.

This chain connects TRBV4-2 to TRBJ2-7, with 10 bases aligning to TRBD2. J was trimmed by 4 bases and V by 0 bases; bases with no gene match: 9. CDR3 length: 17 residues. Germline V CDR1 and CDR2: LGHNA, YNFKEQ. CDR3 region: CASSQEGLAGELYEQYF. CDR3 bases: TGTGCCAGCAGCCAAGAGGGTCTAGCGGGAGAACTATACGAGCAGTACTTC.

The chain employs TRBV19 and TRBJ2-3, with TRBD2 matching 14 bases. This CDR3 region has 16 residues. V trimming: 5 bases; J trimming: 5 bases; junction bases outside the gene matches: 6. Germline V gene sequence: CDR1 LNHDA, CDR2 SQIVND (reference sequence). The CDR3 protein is CASSHGTSGGIDTQYF. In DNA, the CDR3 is TGTGCCAGTAGTCACGGGACTAGCGGGGGTATAGATACGCAGTATTTT.

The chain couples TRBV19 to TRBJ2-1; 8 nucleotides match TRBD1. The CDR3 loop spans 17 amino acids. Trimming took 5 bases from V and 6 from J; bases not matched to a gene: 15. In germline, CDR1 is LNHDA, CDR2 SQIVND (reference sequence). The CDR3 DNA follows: TGTGCCAGTAGTGATTTTCGGGGCGGGACAGGTCTCAATGAGCAGTTCTTC. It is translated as CASSDFRGGTGLNEQFF.

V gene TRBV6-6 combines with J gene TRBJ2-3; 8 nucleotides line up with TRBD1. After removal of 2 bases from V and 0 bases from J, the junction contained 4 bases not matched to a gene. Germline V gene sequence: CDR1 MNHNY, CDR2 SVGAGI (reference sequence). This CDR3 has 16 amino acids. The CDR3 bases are TGTGCCAGCAGTTACGGCAGGGGGCTGAGCACAGATACGCAGTATTTT. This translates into CASSYGRGLSTDTQYF.

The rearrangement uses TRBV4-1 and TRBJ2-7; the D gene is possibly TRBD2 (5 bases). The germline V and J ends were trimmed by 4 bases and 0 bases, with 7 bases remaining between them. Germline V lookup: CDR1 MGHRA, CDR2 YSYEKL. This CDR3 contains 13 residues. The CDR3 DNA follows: TGCGCCAGCAGCCCTACTAGCTCCTACGAGCAGTACTTC. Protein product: CASSPTSSYEQYF.

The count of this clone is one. The chain's CDR3 is CASSPGTGVRRTDTQYF. The CDR3 DNA reads as TGTGCCAGCAGCCCCGGGACAGGGGTTCGTAGGACAGATACGCAGTATTTT. The chain employs TRBV7-9 and TRBJ2-3; TRBD1 matches at 10 bases. With 5 bases clipped from V and 3 bases from J, the junction kept 11 bases outside the gene matches. The CDR3 totals 17 residues. Germline V gene data show CDR1 as SEHNR and CDR2 as FQNEAQ (reference sequence). The whole variable domain, remainder taken from reference TRBV7-9 and TRBJ2-3, is DTGVSQNPRHKITKRGQNVTFRCDPISEHNRLYWYRQTLGQGPEFLTYFQNEAQLEKSRLLSDRFSAERPKGSFSTLEIQRTEQGDSAMYLCASSPGTGVRRTDTQYFGPGTRLTVL.

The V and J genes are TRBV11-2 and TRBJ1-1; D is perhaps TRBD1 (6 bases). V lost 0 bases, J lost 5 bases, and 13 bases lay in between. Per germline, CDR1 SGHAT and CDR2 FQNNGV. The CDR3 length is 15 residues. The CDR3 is CASSLETAGATEAFF. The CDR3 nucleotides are TGTGCCAGCAGCTTAGAAACTGCAGGGGCTACTGAAGCTTTCTTT.

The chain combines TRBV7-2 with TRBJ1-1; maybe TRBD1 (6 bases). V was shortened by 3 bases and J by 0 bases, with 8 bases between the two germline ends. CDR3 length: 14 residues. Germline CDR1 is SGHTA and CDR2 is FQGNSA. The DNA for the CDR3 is TGTGCCAGCAGCTTCGGGACATTGAACACTGAAGCTTTCTTT. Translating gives CASSFGTLNTEAFF.